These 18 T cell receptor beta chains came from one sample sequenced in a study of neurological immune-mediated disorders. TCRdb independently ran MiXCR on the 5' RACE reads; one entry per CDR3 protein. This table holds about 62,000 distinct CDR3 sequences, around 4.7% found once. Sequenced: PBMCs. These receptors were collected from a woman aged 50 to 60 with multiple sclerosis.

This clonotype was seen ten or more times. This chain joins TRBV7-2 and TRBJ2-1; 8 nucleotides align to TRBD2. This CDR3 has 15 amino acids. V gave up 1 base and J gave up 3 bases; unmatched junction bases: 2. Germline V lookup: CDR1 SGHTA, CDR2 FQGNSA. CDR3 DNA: TGTGCCAGCAGCTTAGGTAGCGGGGTCTACAATGAGCAGTTCTTC. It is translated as CASSLGSGVYNEQFF.

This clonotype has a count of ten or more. The CDR3 spells CSVDVRGENIQYF. The CDR3 nucleotides are TGCAGTGTTGACGTGAGGGGCGAAAACATTCAGTACTTC. The chain employs TRBV20-1 and TRBJ2-4; D is possibly TRBD1 or TRBD2 (5 bases each). Trimming shortened V by 7 bases and J by 5 bases, and 15 bases separated the two germline ends. CDR1 is DFQATT, CDR2 SNEGSKA, per germline (reference sequence). The CDR3 consists of 13 residues.

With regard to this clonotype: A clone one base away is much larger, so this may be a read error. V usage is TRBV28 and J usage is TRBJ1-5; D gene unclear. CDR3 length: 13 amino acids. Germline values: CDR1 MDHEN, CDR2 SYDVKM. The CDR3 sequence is CSSSPTGSQPQHF. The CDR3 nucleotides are TGTTCCAGCAGCCCCACGGGGAGCCAGCCCCAGCATTTT.

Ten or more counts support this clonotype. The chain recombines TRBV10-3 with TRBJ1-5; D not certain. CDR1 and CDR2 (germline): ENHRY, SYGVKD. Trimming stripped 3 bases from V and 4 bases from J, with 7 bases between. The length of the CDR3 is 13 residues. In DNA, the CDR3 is TGTGCCATCAGTGAAGGCGGGAATCAGCCCCAGCATTTT. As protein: CAISEGGNQPQHF.

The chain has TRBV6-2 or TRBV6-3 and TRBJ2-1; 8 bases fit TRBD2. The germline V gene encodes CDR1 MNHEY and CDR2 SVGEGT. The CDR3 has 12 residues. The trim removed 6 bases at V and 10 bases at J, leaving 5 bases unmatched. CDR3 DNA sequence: TGTGCCAGCAGATTCCGGGGGGGAGAGCAGTTCTTC. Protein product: CASRFRGGEQFF.

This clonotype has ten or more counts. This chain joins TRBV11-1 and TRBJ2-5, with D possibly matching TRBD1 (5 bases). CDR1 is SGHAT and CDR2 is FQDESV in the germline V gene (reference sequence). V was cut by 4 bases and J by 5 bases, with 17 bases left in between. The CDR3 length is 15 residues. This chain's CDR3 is CASSSSSDMLETQYF. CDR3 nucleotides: TGTGCCAGCAGCTCTTCCTCGGACATGTTGGAGACCCAGTACTTC.

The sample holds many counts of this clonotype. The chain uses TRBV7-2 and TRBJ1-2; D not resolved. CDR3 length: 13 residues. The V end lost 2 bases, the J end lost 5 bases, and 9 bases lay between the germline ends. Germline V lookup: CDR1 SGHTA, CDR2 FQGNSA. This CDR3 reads CASSLRSSYGYTF. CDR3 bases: TGTGCCAGCAGCTTACGCTCCTCATATGGCTACACCTTC.

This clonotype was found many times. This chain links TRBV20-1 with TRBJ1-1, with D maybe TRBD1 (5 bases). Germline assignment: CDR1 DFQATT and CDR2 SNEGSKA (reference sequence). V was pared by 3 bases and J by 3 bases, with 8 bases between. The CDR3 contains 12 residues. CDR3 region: CSARRGDTEAFF. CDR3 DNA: TGCAGTGCTAGGAGGGGAGACACTGAAGCTTTCTTT.

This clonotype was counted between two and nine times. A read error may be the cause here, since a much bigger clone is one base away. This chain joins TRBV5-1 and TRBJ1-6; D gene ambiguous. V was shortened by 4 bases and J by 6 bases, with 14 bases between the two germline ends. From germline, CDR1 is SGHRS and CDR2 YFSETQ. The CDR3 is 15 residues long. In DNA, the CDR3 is TGCGCCAGCAGCCCAAGGACGGAATTTAATTCACCCCTCCACTTT. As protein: CASSPRTEFNSPLHF.

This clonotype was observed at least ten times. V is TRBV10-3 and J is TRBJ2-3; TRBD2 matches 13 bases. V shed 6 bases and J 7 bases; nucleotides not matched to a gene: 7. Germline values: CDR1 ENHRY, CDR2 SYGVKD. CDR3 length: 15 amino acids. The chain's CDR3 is CAIRETSGGPYTQYF. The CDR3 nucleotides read TGTGCCATCAGGGAGACTAGCGGGGGGCCATATACGCAGTATTTT.

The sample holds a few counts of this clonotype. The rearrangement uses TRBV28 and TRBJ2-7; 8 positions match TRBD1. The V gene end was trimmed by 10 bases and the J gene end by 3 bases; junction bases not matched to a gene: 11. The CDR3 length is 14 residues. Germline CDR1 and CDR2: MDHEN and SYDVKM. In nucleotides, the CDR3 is TGTGCCACCTCAGGGGGCCACCCGTACTACGAGCAGTACTTC. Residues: CATSGGHPYYEQYF.

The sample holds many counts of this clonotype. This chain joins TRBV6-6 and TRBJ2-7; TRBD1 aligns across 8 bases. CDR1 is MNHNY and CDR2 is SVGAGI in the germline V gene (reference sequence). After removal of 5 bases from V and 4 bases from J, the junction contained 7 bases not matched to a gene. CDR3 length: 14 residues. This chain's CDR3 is CASSNGQGGYEQYF. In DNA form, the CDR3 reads TGTGCCAGCAGTAACGGACAGGGTGGGTACGAGCAGTACTTC.

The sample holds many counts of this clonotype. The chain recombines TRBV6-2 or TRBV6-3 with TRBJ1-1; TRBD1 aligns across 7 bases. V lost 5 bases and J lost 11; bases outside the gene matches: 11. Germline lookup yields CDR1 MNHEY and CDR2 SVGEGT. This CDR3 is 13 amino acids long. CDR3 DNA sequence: TGTGCCAGCAGTGGCCCCCCCGGGACAGACGCTTTCTTT. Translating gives CASSGPPGTDAFF.

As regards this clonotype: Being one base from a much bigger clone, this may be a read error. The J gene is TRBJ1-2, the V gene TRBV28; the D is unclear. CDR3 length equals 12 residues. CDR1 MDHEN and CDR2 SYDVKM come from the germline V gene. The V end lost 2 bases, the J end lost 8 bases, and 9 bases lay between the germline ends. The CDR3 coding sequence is TGTGCCAGCAGTTTAGCCCTCGAAGGCTACACCTTC. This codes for CASSLALEGYTF.

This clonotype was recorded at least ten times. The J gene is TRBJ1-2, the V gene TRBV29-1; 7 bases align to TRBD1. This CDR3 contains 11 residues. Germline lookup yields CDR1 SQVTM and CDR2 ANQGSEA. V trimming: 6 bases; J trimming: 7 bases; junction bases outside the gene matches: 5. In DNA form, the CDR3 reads TGCAGCGTAACCCGACAGGGTGGCTACACCTTC. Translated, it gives CSVTRQGGYTF.

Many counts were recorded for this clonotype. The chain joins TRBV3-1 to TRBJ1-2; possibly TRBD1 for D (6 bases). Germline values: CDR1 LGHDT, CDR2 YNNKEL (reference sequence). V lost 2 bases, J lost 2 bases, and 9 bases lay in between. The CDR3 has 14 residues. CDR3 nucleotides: TGTGCCAGCAGCCAATTTACAGGGAACTATGGCTACACCTTC. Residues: CASSQFTGNYGYTF. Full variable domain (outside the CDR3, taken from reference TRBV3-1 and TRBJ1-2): DTAVSQTPKYLVTQMGNDKSIKCEQNLGHDTMYWYKQDSKKFLKIMFSYNNKELIINETVPNRFSPKSPDKAHLNLHINSLELGDSAVYFCASSQFTGNYGYTFGSGTRLTVV.

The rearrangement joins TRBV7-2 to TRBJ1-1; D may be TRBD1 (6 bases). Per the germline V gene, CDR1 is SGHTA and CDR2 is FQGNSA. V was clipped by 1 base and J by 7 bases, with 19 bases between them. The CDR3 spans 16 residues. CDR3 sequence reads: CASSLEQGFGEDEAFF. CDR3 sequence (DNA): TGTGCCAGCAGCTTAGAACAGGGTTTCGGGGAGGATGAAGCTTTCTTT.

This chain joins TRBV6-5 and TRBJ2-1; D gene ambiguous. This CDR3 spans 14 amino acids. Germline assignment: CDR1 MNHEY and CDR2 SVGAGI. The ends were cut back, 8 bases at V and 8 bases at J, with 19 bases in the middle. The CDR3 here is CASRSSRSRDEQFF. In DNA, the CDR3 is TGTGCCAGCCGTAGCTCGAGAAGTCGTGATGAGCAGTTCTTC.